These 29 T cell receptor beta chains came from one sample sequenced in a study of blood T cell repertoires in COVID-19. The method was immunoSEQ multiplex PCR; TCRdb's version includes in-frame clones alone and lacks a portion of them. The data show 250,000 to 350,000 clones, with about 86% seen just once and 15% to 18% held by the top ten. What was sequenced was peripheral blood. These receptors all stem from a person between 65 and 79 years old with COVID-19, enrolled during active disease.

The rearrangement links TRBV5-1 to TRBJ2-6, with 8 positions matching TRBD1. CDR1 is SGHRS, CDR2 YFSETQ, per germline. The CDR3 sequence is 20 residues long. J gave up 0 bases and V 3 bases, and 14 bases lay outside the gene matches. This CDR3 reads CASSSSADRALLSGANVLTF. The CDR3 nucleotides are TGCGCCAGCAGCTCATCTGCGGACAGGGCCCTCCTCTCTGGGGCCAACGTCCTGACTTTC.

Written as DNA, the CDR3 is TGTGCCAGCAGTTACGAGGGTTTGAGGGAGCAGTTCTTC. Protein sequence: CASSYEGLREQFF. The chain recombines TRBV6-5 with TRBJ2-1; D is perhaps TRBD2 (5 bases). Trimming stripped 2 bases from V and 10 bases from J, with 12 bases between. This CDR3 is 13 amino acids long. Germline V CDR1 and CDR2: MNHEY, SVGAGI.

This clone came up once. This chain uses TRBV7-9 with TRBJ2-3; TRBD2 matches at 8 bases. The junction had 10 bases not matched to a gene; V was cut back by 5 bases and J by 6 bases. Germline values: CDR1 SEHNR, CDR2 FQNEAQ (reference sequence). This CDR3 contains 15 residues. CDR3 nucleotide sequence: TGTGCCAGCAGCCCCCGGGGGGGCGGGTTCGATACGCAGTATTTT. Translation gives CASSPRGGGFDTQYF.

The rearrangement links TRBV18 to TRBJ2-3; 8 bases map to TRBD2. The V and J ends lost 3 bases and 0 bases, in that order; junction bases with no gene match: 5. The CDR3 is 16 amino acids. Germline assignment: CDR1 KGHSH and CDR2 LQKENI. In DNA, the CDR3 is TGTGCCAGCTCACCGCAAGCGGGAGCCAGCACAGATACGCAGTATTTT. As protein: CASSPQAGASTDTQYF.

The count of this clone is one. The chain recombines TRBV2 with TRBJ2-5, with D maybe TRBD2 (6 bases). Germline values: CDR1 SNHLY, CDR2 FYNNEI. V was pared by 7 bases and J by 4 bases, with 19 bases between. The CDR3 contains 15 residues. The chain's CDR3 is CASKVEAGRTETQYF. The CDR3 nucleotides read TGTGCCAGCAAGGTCGAGGCAGGGAGGACAGAGACCCAGTACTTC.

V usage is TRBV28 and J usage is TRBJ2-3; 7 bases match TRBD2. CDR3 length: 13 residues. Germline-derived CDR1 and CDR2 are MDHEN and SYDVKM. V shed 9 bases and J 2 bases; nucleotides not matched to a gene: 5. The CDR3 DNA reads as TGTGCCAGTGGTGGGGGGGACACAGATACGCAGTATTTT. Encoded protein: CASGGGDTDTQYF.

This clone was counted a few times. The V call is TRBV11-2, the J call TRBJ1-2, with 12 bases lining up with TRBD1. Germline V gene lookup returns CDR1 SGHAT and CDR2 FQNNGV. The trim removed 5 bases at V and 7 bases at J, leaving 8 bases unmatched. The CDR3 totals 15 residues. Here the CDR3 DNA reads TGTGCCAGCAGCCCGAGTGGGACAGGGGGCTCTGGCTACACCTTC. Translating it yields CASSPSGTGGSGYTF.

This clone was seen a few times. Other DNA sequences in the same sample also yield this CDR3. The CDR3 DNA follows: TGTGCCAGCAGCTTAGCAGCGGGAGCTTACAATGAGCAGTTCTTC. It yields the protein CASSLAAGAYNEQFF. V gene TRBV7-2 combines with J gene TRBJ2-1; 8 nucleotides align to TRBD2. Trimming removed 0 bases from V and 4 bases from J; junction bases left unmatched: 2. CDR1 and CDR2 (germline): SGHTA, FQGNSA. The CDR3 is 15 amino acids.

This sequence joins TRBV4-2 and TRBJ1-1; D is perhaps TRBD1 (5 bases). The V and J ends lost 1 base and 5 bases respectively, with 11 bases between them. The CDR3 spans 14 residues. Germline CDR1 is LGHNA and CDR2 is YNFKEQ. CDR3 nucleotides: TGTGCCAGCAGCCAAGTTAGGGGCCTGACTGAAGCTTTCTTT. Amino acid sequence: CASSQVRGLTEAFF.

The chain has TRBV9 and TRBJ2-1, with D unresolved. Per germline, CDR1 SGDLS and CDR2 YYNGEE. The V end was cut by 0 bases, the J end by 4 bases, with 11 bases between. This CDR3 has 15 amino acids. The CDR3 DNA is TGTGCCAGCAGCGTAGGGGCCGCCAGTTACAATGAGCAGTTCTTC. Translated, it gives CASSVGAASYNEQFF.

The rearrangement uses TRBV7-2 and TRBJ1-1; TRBD1 is a possible D gene (6 bases). CDR1 and CDR2 from the germline V gene are SGHTA and FQGNSA. CDR3 length: 16 residues. V was clipped by 3 bases and J by 3 bases, with 17 bases between them. CDR3 coding DNA: TGTGCCAGCAGCTTCTTTGGGGGCAGGACTGACACTGAAGCTTTCTTT. It codes for CASSFFGGRTDTEAFF.

This chain connects TRBV19 to TRBJ1-2; 9 bases align to TRBD1. J gave up 10 bases and V 6 bases, and 9 bases lay outside the gene matches. Germline lookup yields CDR1 LNHDA and CDR2 SQIVND (reference sequence). The CDR3 is 13 amino acids. CDR3 sequence reads: CASRPGQGTFYTF. The CDR3, as DNA: TGTGCCAGTAGACCCGGACAGGGGACCTTCTACACCTTC. Full variable domain (rest looked up from reference TRBV19 and TRBJ1-2): DGGITQSPKYLFRKEGQNVTLSCEQNLNHDAMYWYRQDPGQGLRLIYYSQIVNDFQKGDIAEGYSVSREKKESFPLTVTSAQKNPTAFYLCASRPGQGTFYTFGSGTRLTVV.

The J gene is TRBJ1-4, the V gene TRBV6-2 or TRBV6-3, with unresolved D. V gave up 3 bases and J gave up 1 base, with 6 bases separating them. CDR3 length: 14 amino acids. Germline-derived CDR1 and CDR2 are MNHEY and SVGEGT. CDR3 loop: CASSYLLTNEKLFF. CDR3 nucleotides: TGTGCCAGCAGTTATCTTCTAACTAATGAAAAACTGTTTTTT.

Comment on this clone: This same CDR3 is encoded by further DNA sequences in the sample. The chain recombines TRBV28 with TRBJ1-5; D is possibly TRBD1 (6 bases). Germline V CDR1 and CDR2: MDHEN, SYDVKM. The V end lost 2 bases, the J end lost 5 bases, and 10 bases lay between the germline ends. The CDR3 covers 14 residues. For the CDR3, the DNA is TGTGCCAGCAGTTTAGGACAGCTACATCAGCCCCAGCATTTT. Protein sequence: CASSLGQLHQPQHF.

The chain couples TRBV20-1 to TRBJ2-1; D is perhaps TRBD2 (5 bases). Deletions cut 6 bases from V and 8 bases from J, with 11 bases between. The CDR3 is 11 amino acids. The germline gives CDR1 DFQATT, CDR2 SNEGSKA (reference sequence). The CDR3 sequence is CSAALVDEQFF. In nucleotides, the CDR3 is TGCAGTGCGGCACTAGTGGATGAGCAGTTCTTC.

The CDR3: CASSARVRANQETQYF. The CDR3, as DNA: TGTGCCAGCAGTGCCCGGGTAAGAGCGAACCAAGAGACCCAGTACTTC. The chain links TRBV7-8 to TRBJ2-5, with unresolved D. Germline V gene lookup returns CDR1 SGHVS and CDR2 FQNEAQ. The CDR3 runs to 16 residues. Trimming stripped 6 bases from V and 0 bases from J, with 17 bases between.

This clone showed up many times. The V gene is TRBV6-1, the J gene TRBJ1-2; tentative D call: TRBD1 (6 bases). The CDR3 has 14 amino acids. The germline CDR1 and CDR2 sequences are MNHNS and SASEGT. The V and J ends lost 3 bases and 8 bases respectively, with 16 bases between them. The CDR3 region is CASSDSMRGGGYTF. CDR3 bases: TGTGCCAGCAGTGATTCTATGAGGGGGGGAGGCTACACCTTC.

This chain links TRBV5-1 with TRBJ2-7; 9 bases match TRBD1. Trimming at V came to 3 bases and at J to 3 bases, leaving 7 bases not matched to a gene. The CDR3 totals 15 residues. Germline CDR1 reads SGHRS; CDR2 reads YFSETQ. CDR3 DNA sequence: TGCGCCAGCAGCTGGGGCGGGACAGGGAACTACGAGCAGTACTTC. It specifies CASSWGGTGNYEQYF.

The chain employs TRBV5-1 and TRBJ2-5, with D tentatively TRBD1 (5 bases). Germline-derived CDR1 and CDR2 are SGHRS and YFSETQ. Trimming cost V 2 bases and J 5 bases, with 10 bases left between them. This CDR3 has 13 amino acids. The CDR3, as DNA: TGCGCCAGCAGCTTCGGTCCAGGGGAGACCCAGTACTTC. Translating gives CASSFGPGETQYF.

The rearrangement uses TRBV28 and TRBJ2-3; a possible D gene is TRBD2 (6 bases). This CDR3 spans 15 amino acids. Looked up from germline, CDR1 is MDHEN and CDR2 is SYDVKM. Trimming shortened V by 0 bases and J by 8 bases, and 15 bases separated the two germline ends. Written as DNA, the CDR3 is TGTGCCAGCAGTTTATGGGAGTCTGGGAGGCGTACGCAGTATTTT. Translation gives CASSLWESGRRTQYF.

This chain joins TRBV11-3 and TRBJ2-5; the D gene is possibly TRBD2 (6 bases). Germline values: CDR1 SGHNT, CDR2 YENEEA. CDR3 size: 16 residues. The V end was cut by 5 bases, the J end by 2 bases, with 18 bases between. CDR3 in amino acids: CASSPGRGIGQETQYF. The CDR3 nucleotides read TGTGCCAGCAGCCCCGGCCGGGGGATCGGACAAGAGACCCAGTACTTC.

This clone showed up just once. Written as DNA, the CDR3 is TGTGCCAGTAGTAAAATGGACAGGGCCTCTGGCTACACCTTC. Its protein product is CASSKMDRASGYTF. This rearrangement joins TRBV19 to TRBJ1-2; 8 nucleotides align to TRBD1. Trimming took 4 bases from V and 7 from J; bases not matched to a gene: 8. Looked up from germline, CDR1 is LNHDA and CDR2 is SQIVND (reference sequence). This CDR3 has 14 amino acids. Complete variable domain (other parts from reference TRBV19 and TRBJ1-2): DGGITQSPKYLFRKEGQNVTLSCEQNLNHDAMYWYRQDPGQGLRLIYYSQIVNDFQKGDIAEGYSVSREKKESFPLTVTSAQKNPTAFYLCASSKMDRASGYTFGSGTRLTVV.

The chain links TRBV28 to TRBJ2-3, with no clear D. Trimming removed 6 bases at V and 4 bases at J, with 11 bases between. The CDR3 consists of 13 residues. Germline-derived CDR1 and CDR2 are MDHEN and SYDVKM. CDR3 sequence reads: CASREMVPDTQYF. Written as DNA, the CDR3 is TGTGCCAGCAGAGAGATGGTTCCAGATACGCAGTATTTT.

The chain's CDR3 is CASSRMASASGYSSTDTQYF. For the CDR3, the DNA is TGCGCCAGCAGCCGGATGGCGTCGGCTAGCGGGTATTCTAGCACAGATACGCAGTATTTT. The chain has TRBV5-1 and TRBJ2-3, with 8 bases matching TRBD2. With V trimmed by 4 bases and J by 0 bases, 19 bases remained unmatched. Germline V gene data show CDR1 as SGHRS and CDR2 as YFSETQ. This CDR3 is built from 20 residues.

The genes are TRBV27 and TRBJ2-7; tentative D call: TRBD1 (6 bases). Trimming took off 2 bases at V and 0 bases at J, with 11 bases between the two ends. This CDR3 has 15 residues. Germline loops: CDR1 MNHEY, CDR2 SMNVEV (reference sequence). The CDR3 loop reads CASSLVGGISYEQYF. Written as DNA, the CDR3 is TGTGCCAGCAGTTTAGTAGGGGGAATCTCCTACGAGCAGTACTTC.

The V and J genes are TRBV29-1 and TRBJ1-3; D call uncertain. The CDR3 is made up of 13 amino acids. The V end was cut by 4 bases, the J end by 0 bases, with 7 bases between. CDR1 SQVTM and CDR2 ANQGSEA come from the germline V gene. DNA of the CDR3: TGCAGCGTTGTATATAGCTCTGGAAACACCATATATTTT. It specifies CSVVYSSGNTIYF.

CDR3 loop: CASSPGDYSTDTQYF. CDR3 bases: TGTGCCAGCAGCCCAGGGGACTACAGCACAGATACGCAGTATTTT. The gene calls are TRBV9 and TRBJ2-3; weak D call: TRBD2 (7 bases). This CDR3 is 15 amino acids long. V dropped 4 bases and J dropped 0 bases, with 12 bases sitting between them. Looked up from germline, CDR1 is SGDLS and CDR2 is YYNGEE.

Concerning this clone itself: Since a much larger clone is just one base distant, this may be a read error. The chain links TRBV7-8 to TRBJ2-2; tentatively, D is TRBD1 (7 bases). Germline V gene data show CDR1 as SGHVS and CDR2 as FQNEAQ. V lost 1 base and J 5 bases, leaving 11 bases between the germline ends. The CDR3 sequence is 15 residues long. The CDR3 protein is CASSLGQGGTGELFF. The CDR3 DNA is TGTGCCAGCAGCTTAGGACAGGGAGGAACCGGGGAGCTGTTTTTT. The variable domain in full, completed from reference TRBV7-8 and TRBJ2-2, reads GAGVSQSPRYKVAKRGQDVALRCDPISGHVSLFWYQQALGQGPEFLTYFQNEAQLDKSGLPSDRFFAERPEGSVSTLKIQRTQQEDSAVYLCASSLGQGGTGELFFGEGSRLTVL.

The chain couples TRBV10-2 to TRBJ1-1; 7 nucleotides line up with TRBD1. This CDR3 has 12 amino acids. Looked up from germline, CDR1 is WSHSY and CDR2 is SAAADI. Trimming removed 10 bases from V and 8 bases from J; junction bases left unmatched: 10. The CDR3 reads CATQTGTAEAFF. CDR3 sequence (DNA): TGCGCCACCCAGACCGGGACAGCAGAAGCTTTCTTT.